This T cell receptor (beta chain) was sequenced in a study of response to subunit inactivated influenza vaccine. This clonotype has a single count. This CDR3 comprises 12 residues. The germline V gene encodes CDR1 MDHEN and CDR2 SYDVKM. The V end lost 8 bases, the J end lost 2 bases, and 10 bases lay between the germline ends. TCRdb processed the RT-PCR reads anew with MiXCR; each CDR3 protein has one entry. The sample includes hundreds of thousands of distinct CDR3 sequences, roughly 9.8% seen only once; the top ten take 10% to 15%. This material consisted of PBMCs from blood, taken roughly 46 days after vaccination. The sequence came from a man aged 45-65 years who received an inactivated influenza vaccine. The chain joins TRBV28 to TRBJ2-7, with a possible D match to TRBD2 (5 bases). The CDR3 DNA follows: TGTGCCAGCGAGGGATCTACCTACGAGCAGTACTTC. Translating it yields CASEGSTYEQYF.